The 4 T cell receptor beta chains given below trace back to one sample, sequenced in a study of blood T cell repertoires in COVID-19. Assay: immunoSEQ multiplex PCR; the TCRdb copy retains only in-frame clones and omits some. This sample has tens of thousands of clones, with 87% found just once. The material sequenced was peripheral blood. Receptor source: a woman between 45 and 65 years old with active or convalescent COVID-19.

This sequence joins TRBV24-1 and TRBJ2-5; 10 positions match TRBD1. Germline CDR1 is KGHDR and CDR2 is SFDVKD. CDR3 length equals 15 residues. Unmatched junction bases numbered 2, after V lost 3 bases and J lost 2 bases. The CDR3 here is CATSDGGQGQETQYF. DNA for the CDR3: TGTGCCACCAGTGATGGGGGACAGGGGCAAGAGACCCAGTACTTC.

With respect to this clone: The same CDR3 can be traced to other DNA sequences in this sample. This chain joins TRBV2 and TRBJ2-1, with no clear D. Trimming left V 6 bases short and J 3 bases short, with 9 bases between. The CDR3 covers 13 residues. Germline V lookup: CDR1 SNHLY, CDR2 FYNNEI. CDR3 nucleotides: TGTGCCAGCAGCCAGTTCAGCTACAATGAGCAGTTCTTC. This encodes CASSQFSYNEQFF.

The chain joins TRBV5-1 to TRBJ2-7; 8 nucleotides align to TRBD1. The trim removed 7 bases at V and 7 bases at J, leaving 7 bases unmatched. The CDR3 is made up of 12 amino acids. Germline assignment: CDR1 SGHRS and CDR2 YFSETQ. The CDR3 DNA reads TGCGCCAGCGGGACAGGACCAAGGGAGCAGTACTTC. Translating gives CASGTGPREQYF.

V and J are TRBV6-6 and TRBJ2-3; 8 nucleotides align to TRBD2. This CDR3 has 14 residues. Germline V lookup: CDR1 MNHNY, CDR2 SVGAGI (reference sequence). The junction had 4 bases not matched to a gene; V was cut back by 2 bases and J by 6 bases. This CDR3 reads CASSYGGGPDTQYF. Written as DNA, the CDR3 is TGTGCCAGCAGTTACGGCGGGGGGCCTGATACGCAGTATTTT.